This TCR beta chain is from a study of regulatory T cells in long-lasting Graves disease. Specified time point: newly diagnosed GD, antithyroid drugs for less than 3 months. PBMC-derived RNA was used for the TCR library. The CDR3 spans 17 residues. Germline V lookup: CDR1 SGHTA, CDR2 FQGNSA. Trimming took off 1 base at V and 0 bases at J, with 14 bases between the two ends. Relying on iRepertoire HTBI primers and Arm-PCR of CDR3 regions, the team built TCR beta libraries. One entry per CDR3 protein results from TCRdb running MiXCR on the multiplex PCR reads. The data hold some 490,000 distinct CDR3 sequences, with around 12% observed a single time. These data also formed part of another study, on T cells in Graves' hyperthyroidism and ophthalmopathy.

The source is a woman in her 30s with Graves disease. The V and J genes are TRBV7-2 and TRBJ2-3; the D call may be TRBD1 or TRBD2 (5 bases each). Sequencing was performed on peripheral blood mononuclear cells (PBMCs), taken at new diagnosis, from a patient treated with antithyroid drugs. This CDR3 is CASSLGLGVASTDTQYF. The CDR3 bases are TGTGCCAGCAGCTTAGGTCTGGGGGTCGCTAGCACAGATACGCAGTATTTT.